This T cell receptor (beta chain) was sequenced during a study of prognosis after radiotherapy for stage I lung cancer. Study-level background: The study included over 13 patients with newly diagnosed primary stage I lung tumors and several with oligometastatic NSCLC after surgical resection of the primary tumor. There were seven patients whose tumors were squamous cell carcinoma and 11 to 13 whose tumors were adenocarcinoma.

Two rounds of multiplex PCR amplified TCR beta CDR3 from genomic DNA. First-round PCR employed TRBV- and TRBJ-specific primers for each gene. A single record per CDR3 protein comes from TCRdb applying MiXCR to the multiplex PCR reads. The table lists tens of thousands of distinct CDR3 sequences, roughly 40% of them singletons, with about 32% in the top ten. Trimming removed 5 bases at V and 3 bases at J, with 14 bases between. The CDR3 is 14 residues long. Germline values: CDR1 SGHAT, CDR2 FQNNGV. This rearrangement joins TRBV11-2 to TRBJ2-7; D gene ambiguous. This receptor was identified in a donor over 45 with non-small cell lung cancer. The sample in question was PBMCs, obtained before or after stereotactic body radiation therapy (not recorded which). CDR3 protein: CASSLTDANYEQYF. CDR3 in DNA: TGTGCCAGCAGCCTGACCGACGCAAACTACGAGCAGTACTTC.